This T cell receptor (beta chain) derives from a study of blood T cells in healthy people across ages. V shed 5 bases, J shed 0 bases, and the junction held 10 bases outside the gene matches. There are 17 residues in the CDR3. The sample holds one count of this clonotype. Through a sample-barcoded 5' primer and a J-beta primer mix, a second PCR was run for about 6 to 11 cycles. One entry per CDR3 protein results from TCRdb running MiXCR on the 5' RACE reads. The sample gives hundreds of thousands of distinct CDR3 sequences, over 40% of which show up once; approximately 12% is in the top ten. This sequence joins TRBV12-3 or TRBV12-4 and TRBJ2-7; 10 bases match TRBD2. The specimen was blood. This sequence originates from a woman older than 75 in good health. The CDR3 coding sequence is TGTGCCAGCAGTACAAGACTAGCGGGTGGGAGCTCCTACGAGCAGTACTTC. This sequence encodes CASSTRLAGGSSYEQYF.